This T cell receptor beta chain is drawn from a study of cytomegalovirus exposure and HLA in healthy donors. About the study: Earlier, 150 million to 200 million T cells were analyzed, and more than 100 million unique TCR beta sequences were found among them.

PCR amplification relied on 60 Vbeta primers (plus 13 Jbeta primers). The table came from immunoSEQ multiplex PCR; TCRdb's copy has only in-frame clones and leaves some out. The sample carries under 200,000 clones, roughly 80% recorded once. A note on this clone: Its antigen is unknown.

Study-level findings and limits: There were a few CMV-associated chains whose specificity for CMV antigens was confirmed in vitro. Many donors carried some public TCRs, although rarity characterized most TCR sequences.

The germline V gene has CDR1 SGHRS and CDR2 YFSETQ. The CDR3 loop spans 18 amino acids. The trim removed 1 base at V and 0 bases at J, leaving 10 bases unmatched. All the people who gave samples were healthy bone marrow donors. What was sequenced was PBMCs. V usage is TRBV5-1 and J usage is TRBJ2-1; TRBD1 matches 7 bases. This clonotype was sampled from a female donor in good health and CMV-seronegative. The CDR3: CASSLRGQILSSYNEQFF. The CDR3 nucleotides read TGCGCCAGCAGCTTGAGGGGACAGATCCTTAGCTCCTACAATGAGCAGTTCTTC.